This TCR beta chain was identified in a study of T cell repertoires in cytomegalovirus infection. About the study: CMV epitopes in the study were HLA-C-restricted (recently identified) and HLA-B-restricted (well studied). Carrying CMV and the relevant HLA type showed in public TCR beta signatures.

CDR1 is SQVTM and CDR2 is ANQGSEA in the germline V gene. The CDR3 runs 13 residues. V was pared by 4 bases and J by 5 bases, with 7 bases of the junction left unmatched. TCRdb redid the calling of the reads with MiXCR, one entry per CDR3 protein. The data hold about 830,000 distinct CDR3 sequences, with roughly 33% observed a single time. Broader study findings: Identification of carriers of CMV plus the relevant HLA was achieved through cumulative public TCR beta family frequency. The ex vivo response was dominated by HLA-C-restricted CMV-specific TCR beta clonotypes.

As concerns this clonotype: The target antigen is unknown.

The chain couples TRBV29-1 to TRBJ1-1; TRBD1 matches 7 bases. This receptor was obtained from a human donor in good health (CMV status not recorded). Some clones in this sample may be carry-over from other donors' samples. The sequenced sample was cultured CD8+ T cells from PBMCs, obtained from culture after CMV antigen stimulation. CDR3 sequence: CSVASQGRTEAFF. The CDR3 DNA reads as TGCAGCGTTGCTTCACAGGGGAGGACTGAAGCTTTCTTT.